This T cell receptor beta chain derives from a study of blood T cell repertoires in COVID-19 (dated by TCRdb to about 2020). Describing the broader study: Samples covering the acute and convalescent phases of COVID-19 were provided by collaborators in the United States, Italy and Spain. A de-identified subject ID, COVID-19 status, age in years and sex were almost always included in the sample metadata. The material from the prospective study consisted of cDNA or gDNA derived from T cells, B-cell-depleted T cells, or PBMCs. The samples were drawn from the first 160 participants of the ongoing ImmuneRACE study and from 950 to 1,500 subjects provided by 6 global collaborators. The repertoires were released in a freely available public database intended as a resource for research on the immune response to SARS-CoV-2. The dataset comprised deeply sampled blood TCRbeta repertoires from subjects exposed to, actively infected with, or recovered from COVID-19. Where available, HLA class I and class II types were obtained from metadata supplied by the sample provider rather than from assay-based typing. What the research found in general, with its limitations: Clinical and demographic metadata were provided uncurated, with the amount varying by source and participant.

Each collaborating institution followed its own protocols to collect whole blood in K2EDTA tubes. Collaborator samples were shipped for TCRbeta analysis as frozen whole blood, isolated PBMCs, or DNA extracted from either sample type. A remark on this clone: Its cognate antigen has yet to be identified. No base quality information exists; no much larger clone differs at one position.

The immunoSEQ Assay, a bias-controlled multiplex PCR, was used to amplify TCRbeta CDR3 regions from genomic DNA. The paper's processing steps were these. The number of nucleated cells in each sample was estimated by amplification of reference gene primers within the assay. To quantify the absolute abundance of each unique TCRbeta CDR3 rearrangement, sequence reads were collapsed and filtered. Productive Simpson clonality was computed per sample as the square root of Simpson's diversity index over productive rearrangements. TCRdb mirrors the immuneACCESS table, restricted to in-frame sequences. Some clones are absent from its copies; in checked studies, under half trace to an unresolved V gene, and the reason for the others is unknown. That table is the source of V, J and clone size, and D and trimming were worked out from the DNA. This sample gives around 71,000 clones in total; approximately 85% of them show up just once. The ten top clones hold roughly 5.6% of the sample.

Sequencing was done on a sample of peripheral blood. This sequence was found in a man older than 75 with acute or convalescent COVID-19.

The CDR3 has the sequence CASTSSGGSEYF. The bases read TGTGCCAGTACCTCCTCCGGGGGGTCGGAGTACTTC. Here the chain combines TRBV19 and TRBJ2-5; TRBD2 fits 7 bases in the junction. The CDR1 and CDR2 encoded by the germline V gene (reference sequence) are LNHDA and SQIVND. From the cysteine up to the phenylalanine, the CDR3 has a length of 12 residues. Here the CDR3 DNA is all that survives: 36 bases in frame from base 1. For this chain, trimming is 7 bases at the V end and 12 bases at the J end, and the number of junction bases without a gene match is 11.